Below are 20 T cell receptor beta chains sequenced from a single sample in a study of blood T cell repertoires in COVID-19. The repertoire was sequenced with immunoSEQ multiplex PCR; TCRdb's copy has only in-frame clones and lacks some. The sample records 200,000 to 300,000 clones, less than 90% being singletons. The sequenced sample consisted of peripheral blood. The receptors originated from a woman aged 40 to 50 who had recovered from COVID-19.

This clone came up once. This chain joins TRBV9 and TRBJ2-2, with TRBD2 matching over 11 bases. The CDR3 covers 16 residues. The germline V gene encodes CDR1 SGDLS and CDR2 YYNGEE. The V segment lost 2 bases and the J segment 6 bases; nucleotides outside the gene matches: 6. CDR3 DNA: TGTGCCAGCAGCGTCCTTAGCGGGGGGGTGTCCGGGGAGCTGTTTTTT. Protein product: CASSVLSGGVSGELFF.

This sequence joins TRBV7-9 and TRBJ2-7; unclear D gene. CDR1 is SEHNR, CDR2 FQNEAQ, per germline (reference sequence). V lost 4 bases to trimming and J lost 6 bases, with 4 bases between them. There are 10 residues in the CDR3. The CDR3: CASSSPEQYF. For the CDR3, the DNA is TGTGCCAGCAGCTCTCCCGAGCAGTACTTC. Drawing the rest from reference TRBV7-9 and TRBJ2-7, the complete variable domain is DTGVSQNPRHKITKRGQNVTFRCDPISEHNRLYWYRQTLGQGPEFLTYFQNEAQLEKSRLLSDRFSAERPKGSFSTLEIQRTEQGDSAMYLCASSSPEQYFGPGTRLTVT.

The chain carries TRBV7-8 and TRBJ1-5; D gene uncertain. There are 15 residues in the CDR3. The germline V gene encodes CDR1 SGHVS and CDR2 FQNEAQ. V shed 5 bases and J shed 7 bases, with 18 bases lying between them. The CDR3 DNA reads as TGTGCCAGCAGCCCAGCGGCAGGATTCAGACAGCCCCAGCATTTT. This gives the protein CASSPAAGFRQPQHF. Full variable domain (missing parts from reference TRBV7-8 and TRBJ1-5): GAGVSQSPRYKVAKRGQDVALRCDPISGHVSLFWYQQALGQGPEFLTYFQNEAQLDKSGLPSDRFFAERPEGSVSTLKIQRTQQEDSAVYLCASSPAAGFRQPQHFGDGTRLSIL.

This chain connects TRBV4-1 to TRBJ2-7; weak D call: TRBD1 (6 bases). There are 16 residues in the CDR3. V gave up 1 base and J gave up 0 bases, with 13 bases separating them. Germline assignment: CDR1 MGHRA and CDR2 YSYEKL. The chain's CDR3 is CASSQVSTGSSYEQYF. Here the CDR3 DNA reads TGCGCCAGCAGCCAAGTGTCGACAGGTAGCTCCTACGAGCAGTACTTC.

The CDR3 DNA reads as TGTGCCAGCGCGCACCACTATGGCTACACCTTC. This codes for CASAHHYGYTF. The chain joins TRBV12-3 or TRBV12-4 to TRBJ1-2; D call uncertain. The CDR3 has 11 amino acids. Trimming cost V 8 bases and J 3 bases, with 7 bases left between them.

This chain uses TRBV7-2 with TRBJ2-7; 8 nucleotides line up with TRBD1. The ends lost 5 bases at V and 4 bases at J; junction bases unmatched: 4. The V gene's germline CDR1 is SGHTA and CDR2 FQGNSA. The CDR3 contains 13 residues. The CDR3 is CASSPGQEYEQYF. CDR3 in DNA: TGTGCCAGCAGCCCGGGACAGGAGTACGAGCAGTACTTC.

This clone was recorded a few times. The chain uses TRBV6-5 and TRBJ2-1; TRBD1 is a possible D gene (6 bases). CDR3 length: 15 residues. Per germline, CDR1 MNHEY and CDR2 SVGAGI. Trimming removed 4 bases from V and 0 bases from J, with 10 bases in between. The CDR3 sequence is CASSWGLSSYNEQFF. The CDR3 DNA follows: TGTGCCAGCAGTTGGGGGCTAAGCTCCTACAATGAGCAGTTCTTC.

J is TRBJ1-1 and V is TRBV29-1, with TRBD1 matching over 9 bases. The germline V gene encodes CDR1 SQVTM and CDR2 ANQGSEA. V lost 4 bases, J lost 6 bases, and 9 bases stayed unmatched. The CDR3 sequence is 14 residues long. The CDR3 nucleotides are TGCAGCGTTGTAGCGGGACAGGGTCACTCTGAAGCTTTCTTT. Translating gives CSVVAGQGHSEAFF.

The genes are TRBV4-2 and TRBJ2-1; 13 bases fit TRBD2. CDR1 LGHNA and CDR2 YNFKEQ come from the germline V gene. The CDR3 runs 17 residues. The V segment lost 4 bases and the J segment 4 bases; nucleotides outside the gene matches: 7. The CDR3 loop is CASSRGTSGELYNEQFF. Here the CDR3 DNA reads TGTGCCAGCAGCCGAGGGACTAGCGGGGAATTGTACAATGAGCAGTTCTTC.

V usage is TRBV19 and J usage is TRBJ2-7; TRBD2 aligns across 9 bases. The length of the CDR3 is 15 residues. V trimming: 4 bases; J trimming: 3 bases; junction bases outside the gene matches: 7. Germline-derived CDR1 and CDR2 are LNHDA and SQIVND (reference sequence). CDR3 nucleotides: TGTGCCAGTAGTACCGAGCGGGGGGCCCTCTACGAGCAGTACTTC. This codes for CASSTERGALYEQYF.

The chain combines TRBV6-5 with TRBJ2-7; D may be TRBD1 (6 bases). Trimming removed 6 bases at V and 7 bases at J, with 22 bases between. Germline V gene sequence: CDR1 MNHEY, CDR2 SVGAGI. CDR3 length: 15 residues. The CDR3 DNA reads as TGTGCCAGCAGGCAACAGGGTGCGGCGAGGGATGAGCAGTACTTC. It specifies CASRQQGAARDEQYF.

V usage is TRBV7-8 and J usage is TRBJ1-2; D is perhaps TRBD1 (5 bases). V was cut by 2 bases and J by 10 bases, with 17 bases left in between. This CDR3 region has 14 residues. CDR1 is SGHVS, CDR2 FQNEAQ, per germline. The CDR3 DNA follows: TGTGCCAGCAGCTTATTGCGTCAGACCAGGGCCTACACCTTC. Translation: CASSLLRQTRAYTF.

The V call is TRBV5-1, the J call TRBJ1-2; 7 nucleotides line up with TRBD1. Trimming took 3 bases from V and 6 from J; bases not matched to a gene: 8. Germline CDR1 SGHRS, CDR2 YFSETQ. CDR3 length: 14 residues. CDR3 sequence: CASSSAGTAHGYTF. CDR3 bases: TGCGCCAGCAGCTCAGCCGGGACAGCACATGGCTACACCTTC.

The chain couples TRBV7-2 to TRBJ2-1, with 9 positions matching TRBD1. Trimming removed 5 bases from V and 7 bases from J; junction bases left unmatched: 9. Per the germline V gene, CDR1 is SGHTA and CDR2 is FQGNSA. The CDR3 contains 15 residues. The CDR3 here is CASSVGQGVWNEQFF. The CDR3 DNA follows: TGTGCCAGCAGCGTGGGACAGGGTGTCTGGAATGAGCAGTTCTTC.

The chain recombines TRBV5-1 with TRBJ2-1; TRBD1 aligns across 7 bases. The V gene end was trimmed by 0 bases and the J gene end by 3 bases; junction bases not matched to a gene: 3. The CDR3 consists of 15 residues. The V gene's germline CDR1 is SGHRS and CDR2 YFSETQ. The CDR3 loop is CASSLVGTDYNEQFF. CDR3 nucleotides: TGCGCCAGCAGCTTGGTAGGGACAGACTACAATGAGCAGTTCTTC. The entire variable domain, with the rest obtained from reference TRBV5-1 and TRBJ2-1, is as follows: KAGVTQTPRYLIKTRGQQVTLSCSPISGHRSVSWYQQTPGQGLQFLFEYFSETQRNKGNFPGRFSGRQFSNSRSEMNVSTLELGDSALYLCASSLVGTDYNEQFFGPGTRLTVL.

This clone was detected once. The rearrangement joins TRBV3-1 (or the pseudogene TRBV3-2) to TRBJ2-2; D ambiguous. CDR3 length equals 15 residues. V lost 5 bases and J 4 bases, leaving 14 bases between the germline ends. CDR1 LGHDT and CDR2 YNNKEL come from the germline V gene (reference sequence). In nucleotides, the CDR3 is TGTGCCAGCAGCACTCTCGGCGGTCGCACCGGGGAGCTGTTTTTT. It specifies CASSTLGGRTGELFF.

In nucleotides, the CDR3 is TGTGCCAGCTCACCACGGGAACAGGGGGCGAACACTGAAGCTTTCTTT. It is translated as CASSPREQGANTEAFF. This chain uses TRBV18 with TRBJ1-1, with 9 bases identical to TRBD1. The CDR3 covers 16 residues. Germline V gene sequence: CDR1 KGHSH, CDR2 LQKENI. V lost 1 base, J lost 1 base, and 4 bases stayed unmatched.

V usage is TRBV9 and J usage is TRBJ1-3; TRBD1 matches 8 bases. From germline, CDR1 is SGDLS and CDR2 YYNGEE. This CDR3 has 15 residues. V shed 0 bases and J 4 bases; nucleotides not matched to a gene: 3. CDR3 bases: TGTGCCAGCAGCGTAGCAGGGGGCGACGGAAACACCATATATTTT. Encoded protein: CASSVAGGDGNTIYF.

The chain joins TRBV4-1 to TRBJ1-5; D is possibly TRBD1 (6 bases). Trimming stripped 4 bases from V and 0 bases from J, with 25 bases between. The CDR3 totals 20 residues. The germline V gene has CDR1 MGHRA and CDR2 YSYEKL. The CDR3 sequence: CASSPAGGSVGAYSNQPQHF. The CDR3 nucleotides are TGCGCCAGCAGCCCCGCGGGGGGCTCCGTGGGAGCCTATAGCAATCAGCCCCAGCATTTT.

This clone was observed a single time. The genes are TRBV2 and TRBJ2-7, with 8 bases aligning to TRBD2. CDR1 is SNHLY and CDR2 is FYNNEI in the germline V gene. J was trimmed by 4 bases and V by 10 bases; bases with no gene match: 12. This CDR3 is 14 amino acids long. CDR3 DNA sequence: TGTGCCACCTTAACCCAGCGGGGGACATACGAGCAGTACTTC. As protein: CATLTQRGTYEQYF.